This T cell receptor (beta chain) came from a study of Graves' ophthalmopathy and Graves' hyperthyroidism. Study-level findings and limits: Sensitivity of under 71% and specificity of nearly 75% were achieved by the model that predicted ophthalmopathy progression.

RNA transcripts were the template, and TCR beta CDR3 regions were amplified from them. HTBI primers served in a first-round RT-PCR, which a second-round multiplex PCR followed. MiXCR, run by TCRdb on the multiplex PCR reads, gives a single entry per CDR3 protein. The sample gives about 400,000 distinct CDR3 sequences, 15% of which show up once; 5.5% to 8% is in the top ten. It was on clinical symptoms, serum thyroxine, TRAb, thyroid ultrasound and orbital computed tomography that diagnosis relied. The table lists this clonotype with many counts. Its antigen remains unknown. The TCR was taken from a woman under 30 with stable Graves' hyperthyroidism. Sequencing used peripheral blood.

DNA for the CDR3: TGTGCCAGCACCGAGGGCAGGGATGTGGAAAGGGTAGCCAAAAACATTCAGTACTTC. Its translation: CASTEGRDVERVAKNIQYF. J is TRBJ2-4 and V is TRBV6-4; D possibly matches TRBD1 or TRBD2 (5 bases each). This CDR3 has 19 residues. CDR1 and CDR2 from the germline V gene are MRHNA and SNTAGT. V lost 7 bases and J lost 0, with 25 bases in between.